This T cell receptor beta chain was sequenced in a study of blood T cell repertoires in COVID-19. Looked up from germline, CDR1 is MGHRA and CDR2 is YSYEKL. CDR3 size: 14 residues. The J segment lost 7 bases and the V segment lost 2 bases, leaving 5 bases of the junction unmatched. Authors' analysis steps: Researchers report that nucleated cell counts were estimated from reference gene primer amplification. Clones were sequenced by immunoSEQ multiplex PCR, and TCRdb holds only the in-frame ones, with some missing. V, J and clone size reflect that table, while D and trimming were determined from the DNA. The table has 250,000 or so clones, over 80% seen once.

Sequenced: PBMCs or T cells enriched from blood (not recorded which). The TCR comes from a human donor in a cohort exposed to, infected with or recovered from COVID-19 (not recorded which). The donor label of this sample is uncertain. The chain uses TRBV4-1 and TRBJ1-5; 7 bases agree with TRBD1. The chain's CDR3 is CASSQRDRGQPQHF. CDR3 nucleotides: TGCGCCAGCAGCCAACGGGACAGAGGACAGCCCCAGCATTTT.